These 15 T cell receptor beta chains were all obtained from the same sample, sequenced in a study of cytomegalovirus exposure and HLA in healthy donors. PCR amplification relied on 60 Vbeta primers (plus 13 Jbeta primers). TCRdb keeps only in-frame clones here, not all; method: immunoSEQ multiplex PCR. Here the sample spans 95,000 to 120,000 clones, roughly two thirds being singletons. Sequencing used PBMCs. These receptors originate from a young man in good health and CMV-seropositive.

This chain connects TRBV19 to TRBJ2-7; D gene ambiguous. CDR1 is LNHDA, CDR2 SQIVND, per germline (reference sequence). This CDR3 is built from 15 residues. The ends were cut back, 3 bases at V and 5 bases at J, with 17 bases in the middle. In DNA, the CDR3 is TGTGCCAGTAGTATCACCGGATGGGCAGAGAACGAGCAGTACTTC. Amino acid sequence: CASSITGWAENEQYF.

V is TRBV7-9 and J is TRBJ2-7, with TRBD2 matching 7 bases. CDR3 length: 14 residues. Germline V lookup: CDR1 SEHNR, CDR2 FQNEAQ (reference sequence). The CDR3 nucleotides read TGTGCCAGCAGCTTAGGTCCCGGGGGGAACGAGCTGTACGTC. It yields the protein CASSLGPGGNELYV.

Note on this clone: The junction does not match germline at one end; this may be a read error. The chain links TRBV6-1 to TRBJ1-5, with D hard to call. Germline V gene data show CDR1 as MNHNS and CDR2 as SASEGT. The CDR3 is 13 residues long. The CDR3 DNA reads as TGTGCCAGTAGTGATAAGCTTATTCAGCCCCAGCATTTT. It encodes CASSDKLIQPQHF.

This clone was found once. V and J are TRBV2 and TRBJ2-5, with 8 bases identical to TRBD1. Germline V CDR1 and CDR2: SNHLY, FYNNEI. The V and J ends lost 6 bases and 5 bases, in that order; junction bases with no gene match: 11. The CDR3 extends over 15 amino acids. The CDR3 DNA reads as TGTGCCAGCAGAGATCGACAGGGGCCAAGGGAGACCCAGTACTTC. Its translation is CASRDRQGPRETQYF.

This clone appeared once. The chain links TRBV6-5 to TRBJ1-1; D not resolved. Germline V lookup: CDR1 MNHEY, CDR2 SVGAGI. CDR3 length: 16 residues. Trimming took 4 bases from V and 4 from J, leaving 19 bases between them. Here the CDR3 reads CASSSFLHGMSTEAFF. The CDR3 region has the DNA TGTGCCAGCAGTTCCTTCCTTCACGGGATGAGCACTGAAGCTTTCTTT.

This clone was detected only a few times. The J gene is TRBJ2-5, the V gene TRBV5-4, with 12 bases identical to TRBD2. The CDR3 length is 14 residues. V lost 7 bases, J lost 5 bases, and 6 bases stayed unmatched. Germline V gene data show CDR1 as SGHNT and CDR2 as YYREEE (reference sequence). The CDR3, as DNA: TGTGCCAGCGGAACTAGCGGGGGGCCGGAGACCCAGTACTTC. Encoded protein: CASGTSGGPETQYF.

This chain joins TRBV27 and TRBJ2-7; D uncertain. This CDR3 comprises 15 residues. The ends were cut back, 0 bases at V and 2 bases at J, with 11 bases in the middle. Per the germline V gene, CDR1 is MNHEY and CDR2 is SMNVEV (reference sequence). CDR3 amino acids: CASSLSNSRTYEQYF. DNA for the CDR3: TGTGCCAGCAGTTTATCGAACAGCCGAACCTACGAGCAGTACTTC.

The gene calls are TRBV27 and TRBJ2-3; a possible D gene is TRBD2 (5 bases). Trimming took off 1 base at V and 5 bases at J, with 10 bases between the two ends. The germline V gene encodes CDR1 MNHEY and CDR2 SMNVEV (reference sequence). There are 14 residues in the CDR3. The CDR3 DNA follows: TGTGCCAGCAGTTTATTGGATGGGAGAGATACGCAGTATTTT. Translated: CASSLLDGRDTQYF.

V gene TRBV7-9 combines with J gene TRBJ2-1; 7 bases are shared with TRBD2. CDR1 is SEHNR, CDR2 FQNEAQ, per germline (reference sequence). The CDR3 is made up of 14 amino acids. J was trimmed by 5 bases and V by 0 bases; bases with no gene match: 1. The CDR3 region is CASSLASGDNEQFF. The CDR3 DNA reads as TGTGCCAGCAGCTTAGCGAGCGGGGACAATGAGCAGTTCTTC.

The chain has TRBV7-9 and TRBJ1-6, with D possibly being TRBD1 (5 bases). V was cut by 0 bases and J by 5 bases, with 5 bases left in between. The CDR3 is 14 residues long. Germline assignment: CDR1 SEHNR and CDR2 FQNEAQ (reference sequence). In nucleotides, the CDR3 is TGTGCCAGCAGCTTAGCGACAGATAATTCACCCCTCCACTTT. Its protein product is CASSLATDNSPLHF.

The V gene is TRBV2, the J gene TRBJ2-5, with TRBD2 matching over 7 bases. With V trimmed by 7 bases and J by 5 bases, 7 bases remained unmatched. The CDR3 is made up of 13 amino acids. CDR1 SNHLY and CDR2 FYNNEI come from the germline V gene. CDR3 in amino acids: CASIRTSFETQYF. Here the CDR3 DNA reads TGTGCCAGCATAAGGACTAGTTTCGAGACCCAGTACTTC.

This clone was counted between two and nine times. The gene calls are TRBV5-4 and TRBJ2-2; the D gene is possibly TRBD2 (6 bases). Looked up from germline, CDR1 is SGHNT and CDR2 is YYREEE (reference sequence). V was trimmed by 2 bases and J by 2 bases, leaving 10 bases between them. The CDR3 loop spans 15 amino acids. In DNA, the CDR3 is TGTGCCAGCAGCTTACCGGGAGCTAACACCGGGGAGCTGTTTTTT. Residues: CASSLPGANTGELFF.

The chain employs TRBV4-1 and TRBJ1-1; 8 nucleotides line up with TRBD1. The V gene end was trimmed by 2 bases and the J gene end by 1 base; junction bases not matched to a gene: 21. CDR1 and CDR2 from the germline V gene are MGHRA and YSYEKL. The CDR3 sequence is 21 residues long. Here the CDR3 DNA reads TGCGCCAGCAGCCAACCCTGGACAGGGCGTCGAGGGTCGGGTCAGAACACTGAAGCTTTCTTT. It translates to CASSQPWTGRRGSGQNTEAFF.

The chain recombines TRBV5-4 with TRBJ1-2; unclear D gene. Germline V CDR1 and CDR2: SGHNT, YYREEE (reference sequence). The V end lost 5 bases, the J end lost 7 bases, and 15 bases lay between the germline ends. CDR3 size: 13 residues. CDR3 loop: CASSTGRACGYTF. The CDR3 DNA follows: TGTGCCAGCAGTACGGGGAGAGCCTGTGGCTACACCTTC.

The chain links TRBV30 to TRBJ2-5; 8 bases are shared with TRBD1. Germline V gene data show CDR1 as GTSNPN and CDR2 as SVGIG (reference sequence). After removal of 4 bases from V and 2 bases from J, the junction contained 9 bases not matched to a gene. The CDR3 is made up of 15 amino acids. DNA for the CDR3: TGTGCCTGGAAGCTCGGACAGGGTGGACAAGAGACCCAGTACTTC. Protein product: CAWKLGQGGQETQYF.